This T cell receptor (beta chain) was sequenced for a study of blood T cell repertoires in COVID-19. Patients at the Seattle site were enrolled during active infection and followed longitudinally. Methods used by the authors: For nucleated cells, counts were estimated from reference gene primer amplification. Only in-frame clones appear in the TCRdb table, and some are missing; sequencing was by immunoSEQ multiplex PCR. From that table come the V and J calls and clone size; the DNA was used to work out D and trimming. The data hold some 200,000 clones, with around 84% observed a single time. Sample: peripheral blood. The TCR originated in a woman older than 75 with COVID-19, enrolled during active disease.

CDR3 nucleotide sequence: TGTGCCAGCAGCCAAGATTCAGGGTCGTTCGGTGAAAAACTGTTTTTT. Encoded protein: CASSQDSGSFGEKLFF. The V call is TRBV3-1 (or the pseudogene TRBV3-2), the J call TRBJ1-4; D perhaps matches TRBD1 (5 bases). Germline V gives CDR1 LGHDT, CDR2 YNNKEL (reference sequence). This CDR3 spans 16 amino acids. The V and J ends lost 0 bases and 7 bases respectively, with 15 bases between them.